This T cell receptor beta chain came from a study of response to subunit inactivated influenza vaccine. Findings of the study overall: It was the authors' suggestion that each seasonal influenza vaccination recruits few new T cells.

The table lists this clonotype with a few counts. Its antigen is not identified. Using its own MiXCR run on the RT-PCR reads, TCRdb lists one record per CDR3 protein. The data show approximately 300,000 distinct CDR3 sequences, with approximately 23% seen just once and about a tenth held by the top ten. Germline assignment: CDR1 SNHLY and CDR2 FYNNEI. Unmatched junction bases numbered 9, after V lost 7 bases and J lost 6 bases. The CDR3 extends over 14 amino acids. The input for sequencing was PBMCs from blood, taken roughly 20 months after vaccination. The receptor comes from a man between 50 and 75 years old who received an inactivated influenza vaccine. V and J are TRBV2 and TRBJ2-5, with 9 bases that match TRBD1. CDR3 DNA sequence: TGTGCCAGCACCCCGGGACAGGGTTTGAAGACCCAGTACTTC. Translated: CASTPGQGLKTQYF.